Shown below are 5 T cell receptor beta chains from a single sample sequenced in a study of breast tumors, draining lymph nodes, adjacent tissues. Samples came from axillary lymph nodes draining the breast cancer. One entry per CDR3 protein, called by TCRdb with MiXCR from the multiplex PCR reads. This sample has about 270,000 distinct CDR3 sequences, with 30% to 35% found just once. The sequencing input was axillary lymph node tissue. These receptors originate from a female donor with breast cancer. Some clones in this sample may be carry-over from other donors' samples.

This clonotype appeared many times. The genes are TRBV20-1 and TRBJ2-3, with D perhaps TRBD1 (6 bases). The CDR3 runs to 12 residues. Germline V lookup: CDR1 DFQATT, CDR2 SNEGSKA (reference sequence). Trimming stripped 4 bases from V and 1 base from J, with 6 bases between. The CDR3 loop reads CSANRGTDTQYF. The CDR3, as DNA: TGCAGTGCTAACAGGGGCACAGATACGCAGTATTTT.

Note on this clonotype: The limits of the CDR3 on the DNA are not certain, so only TCRdb's listed CDR3 is given. The gene calls are TRBV2 and TRBJ2-7. Counting both end residues, the CDR3 totals 15 amino acids. Germline V CDR1 and CDR2: SNHLY, FYNNEI. The CDR3 here is CACSARDPSSYEQYF.

This clonotype was seen at least ten times. The chain recombines TRBV19 with TRBJ2-1; tentatively, D is TRBD2 (6 bases). This CDR3 is 15 amino acids long. V was clipped by 0 bases and J by 7 bases, with 13 bases between them. Germline loops: CDR1 LNHDA, CDR2 SQIVND (reference sequence). In nucleotides, the CDR3 is TGTGCCAGTAGTATAGAGCCCAGTGGAGGGAATGAGCAGTTCTTC. Translation gives CASSIEPSGGNEQFF.

The table lists this clonotype with a few counts. This may be a read error: a much more frequent sequence differs by one nucleotide. This chain joins TRBV7-8 and TRBJ2-3, with 8 bases lining up with TRBD2. J was trimmed by 7 bases and V by 6 bases; bases with no gene match: 21. Germline CDR1 and CDR2: SGHVS and FQNEAQ. The CDR3 consists of 18 residues. CDR3 nucleotides: TGTGCCAGCAGAGCCACGAGGCAAGCGGGAGCAGGGACACATACGCAGTATTTT. It translates to CASRATRQAGAGTHTQYF.

This sequence joins TRBV6-5 and TRBJ1-2; D unresolved. The V end was cut by 2 bases, the J end by 10 bases, with 14 bases between. Germline CDR1 reads MNHEY; CDR2 reads SVGAGI. The CDR3 runs 13 residues. The CDR3 protein is CASSYRTVGPYTF. The DNA for the CDR3 is TGTGCCAGCAGTTACCGGACGGTCGGTCCCTACACCTTC.